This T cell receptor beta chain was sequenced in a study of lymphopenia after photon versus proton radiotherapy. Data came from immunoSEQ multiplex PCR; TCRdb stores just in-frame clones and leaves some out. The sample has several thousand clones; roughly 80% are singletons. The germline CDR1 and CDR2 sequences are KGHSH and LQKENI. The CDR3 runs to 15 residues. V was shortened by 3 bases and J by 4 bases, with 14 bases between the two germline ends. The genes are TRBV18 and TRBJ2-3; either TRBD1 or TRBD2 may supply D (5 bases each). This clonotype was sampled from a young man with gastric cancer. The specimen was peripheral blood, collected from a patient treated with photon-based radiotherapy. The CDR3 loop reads CASSPEAGTPDTQYF. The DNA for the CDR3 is TGTGCCAGCTCACCGGAGGCAGGGACCCCAGATACGCAGTATTTT.